The 18 T cell receptor beta chains below all came from one sample that was sequenced in a study of long-term antiretroviral therapy in people with HIV. Assay version v3.0 of immunoSEQ was used, and it was run at survey level. The assay was immunoSEQ multiplex PCR, and TCRdb's table has in-frame clones only and misses some. The sample consists of around 20,000 clones, about four fifths of them appearing once. Sample: unsorted PBMCs, taken 0.6 years after starting antiretroviral therapy. The source of these receptors is a woman aged 18-29 years with HIV.

This clone was seen once. The chain has TRBV9 and TRBJ2-1; the D is unclear. With 5 bases removed from V and 6 bases from J, the gap between germline ends came to 15 bases. This CDR3 spans 14 amino acids. Germline V gene lookup returns CDR1 SGDLS and CDR2 YYNGEE. This chain's CDR3 is CASSYRSSGNEQFF. For the CDR3, the DNA is TGTGCCAGCAGTTACAGAAGCTCTGGCAATGAGCAGTTCTTC.

The chain employs TRBV5-1 and TRBJ1-1; no clear D gene. V dropped 0 bases and J dropped 2 bases, with 5 bases sitting between them. The germline V gene has CDR1 SGHRS and CDR2 YFSETQ. The CDR3 sequence is 13 residues long. This CDR3 reads CASSLVTNTEAFF. CDR3 sequence (DNA): TGCGCCAGCAGCTTGGTTACTAACACTGAAGCTTTCTTT.

V gene TRBV7-2 combines with J gene TRBJ2-1; 13 nucleotides match TRBD2. Losses at the gene ends were 4 bases for V and 4 bases for J; bases not matched to a gene: 4. CDR1 is SGHTA and CDR2 is FQGNSA in the germline V gene. The CDR3 has 16 amino acids. The CDR3 reads CASSWTSGGTYNEQFF. The CDR3 nucleotides read TGTGCCAGCAGCTGGACTAGCGGGGGAACATACAATGAGCAGTTCTTC.

J is TRBJ1-1 and V is TRBV4-2; perhaps TRBD1 as D (5 bases). The germline CDR1 and CDR2 sequences are LGHNA and YNFKEQ. The V and J ends lost 0 bases and 10 bases respectively, with 15 bases between them. This CDR3 has 14 amino acids. CDR3 in amino acids: CASSQDQAGSVAFF. The DNA of the CDR3 is TGTGCCAGCAGCCAAGATCAAGCAGGGTCCGTAGCTTTCTTT.

The CDR3 coding sequence is TGCAGCGTTTATGGACTAGCGGGAGGCCAGGGAGATACGCAGTATTTT. It yields the protein CSVYGLAGGQGDTQYF. The V and J genes are TRBV29-1 and TRBJ2-3; 14 nucleotides agree with TRBD2. The CDR3 loop spans 16 amino acids. Trimming took 5 bases from V and 5 from J; bases not matched to a gene: 9. CDR1 and CDR2 from the germline V gene are SQVTM and ANQGSEA.

The chain joins TRBV28 to TRBJ2-2; 12 bases align to TRBD2. With 4 bases clipped from V and 6 bases from J, the junction kept 9 bases outside the gene matches. The germline gives CDR1 MDHEN, CDR2 SYDVKM. The CDR3 covers 17 residues. CDR3 sequence (DNA): TGTGCCAGCAGTTCCTGGGAGCTAGCGGGAGGGCCCGGGGAGCTGTTTTTT. Protein product: CASSSWELAGGPGELFF.

The rearrangement links TRBV7-9 to TRBJ1-4; D might be TRBD1 (5 bases). Per the germline V gene, CDR1 is SEHNR and CDR2 is FQNEAQ (reference sequence). CDR3 length: 19 amino acids. V dropped 0 bases and J dropped 2 bases, with 19 bases sitting between them. The CDR3 here is CASSLAVSLGAGTNEKLFF. In nucleotides, the CDR3 is TGTGCCAGCAGCTTAGCTGTGTCCCTTGGAGCAGGGACTAATGAAAAACTGTTTTTT.

This clone was detected once. The chain employs TRBV7-9 and TRBJ2-3, with D hard to call. CDR1 and CDR2 (germline): SEHNR, FQNEAQ (reference sequence). This CDR3 has 13 residues. V was shortened by 1 base and J by 5 bases, with 7 bases between the two germline ends. CDR3 nucleotide sequence: TGTGCCAGCAGCTTAGATCGCGGAGATACGCAGTATTTT. Residues: CASSLDRGDTQYF. Complete variable domain (other parts from reference TRBV7-9 and TRBJ2-3): DTGVSQNPRHKITKRGQNVTFRCDPISEHNRLYWYRQTLGQGPEFLTYFQNEAQLEKSRLLSDRFSAERPKGSFSTLEIQRTEQGDSAMYLCASSLDRGDTQYFGPGTRLTVL.

The V call is TRBV7-2, the J call TRBJ1-4, with TRBD1 matching 10 bases. Trimming cost V 5 bases and J 7 bases; bases outside gene matches: 10. The germline CDR1 and CDR2 sequences are SGHTA and FQGNSA. The CDR3 contains 16 residues. DNA for the CDR3: TGTGCCAGCAGCAAAAGACCGGGACAGGGGACTGAAAAACTGTTTTTT. Residues: CASSKRPGQGTEKLFF.

This clone was seen a few times. The CDR3 sequence: CASSSFGQNGYTF. In DNA, the CDR3 is TGTGCCAGCAGTTCATTCGGACAGAATGGCTACACCTTC. The chain is built from TRBV27 and TRBJ1-2; tentatively, D is TRBD1 (6 bases). V was clipped by 4 bases and J by 6 bases, with 12 bases between them. CDR3 length: 13 residues. Germline assignment: CDR1 MNHEY and CDR2 SMNVEV (reference sequence).

To note about this clone: Other DNA sequences within the sample encode an identical CDR3. This rearrangement joins TRBV28 to TRBJ1-1; D may be TRBD1 (5 bases). The germline V gene encodes CDR1 MDHEN and CDR2 SYDVKM. Trimming took 6 bases from V and 0 from J, leaving 8 bases between them. This CDR3 spans 13 amino acids. The CDR3 nucleotides are TGTGCCAGCAGGGGGGTAATGAACACTGAAGCTTTCTTT. Its translation is CASRGVMNTEAFF.

The chain couples TRBV29-1 to TRBJ1-2, with a weak D call TRBD1 (5 bases). V lost 3 bases to trimming and J lost 4 bases, with 9 bases between them. The CDR3 length is 12 residues. Per germline, CDR1 SQVTM and CDR2 ANQGSEA. The CDR3 sequence: CSVETEIYGYTF. The CDR3 region has the DNA TGCAGCGTTGAGACAGAGATCTATGGCTACACCTTC.

The chain joins TRBV19 to TRBJ2-1; 11 bases line up with TRBD2. Per germline, CDR1 LNHDA and CDR2 SQIVND (reference sequence). V shed 9 bases and J 0 bases; nucleotides not matched to a gene: 10. The CDR3 has 17 residues. CDR3 nucleotide sequence: TGTGCCAGCACCGGACTAGCGGGCCAGAGCTCCTACAATGAGCAGTTCTTC. This sequence encodes CASTGLAGQSSYNEQFF.

V gene TRBV27 combines with J gene TRBJ1-4, with D possibly matching TRBD1 (6 bases). V lost 4 bases and J lost 4, with 10 bases in between. Germline V gene lookup returns CDR1 MNHEY and CDR2 SMNVEV (reference sequence). The CDR3 sequence is 14 residues long. The CDR3 DNA follows: TGTGCCAGCAGTTCGAGGACAGTTAATGAAAAACTGTTTTTT. Translated, it gives CASSSRTVNEKLFF.

The V call is TRBV2, the J call TRBJ2-3; 12 nucleotides align to TRBD1. This CDR3 has 18 amino acids. Germline V gene data show CDR1 as SNHLY and CDR2 as FYNNEI. V gave up 8 bases and J gave up 5 bases; unmatched junction bases: 17. The CDR3: CASRSLPGTGGPEDTQYF. DNA for the CDR3: TGTGCCAGCCGCAGTCTGCCAGGGACAGGGGGCCCTGAAGATACGCAGTATTTT.

In nucleotides, the CDR3 is TGTGCCAGCAGCCAAGAGTCCGAGCAGTACTTC. Encoded protein: CASSQESEQYF. V gene TRBV14 combines with J gene TRBJ2-7; D uncertain. This CDR3 has 11 residues. Deletions cut 0 bases from V and 6 bases from J, with 3 bases between. CDR1 SGHDN and CDR2 FVKESK come from the germline V gene.

This rearrangement joins TRBV30 to TRBJ1-4; D is uncertain. The CDR3 loop spans 18 amino acids. Per germline, CDR1 GTSNPN and CDR2 SVGIG (reference sequence). Trimming removed 2 bases from V and 1 base from J, with 20 bases in between. CDR3 sequence (DNA): TGTGCCTGGAGTTTTACAAGGTCTAGTCTACAAACTAATGAAAAACTGTTTTTT. Encoded protein: CAWSFTRSSLQTNEKLFF.

This chain connects TRBV9 to TRBJ2-1, with D possibly TRBD1 on 6 matching bases. The V and J ends lost 4 bases and 12 bases respectively, with 14 bases between them. Germline V gene data show CDR1 as SGDLS and CDR2 as YYNGEE. The CDR3 totals 12 residues. CDR3 bases: TGTGCCAGCAGCCCTCCGACAGGCTGGCAGTTCTTC. It encodes CASSPPTGWQFF.